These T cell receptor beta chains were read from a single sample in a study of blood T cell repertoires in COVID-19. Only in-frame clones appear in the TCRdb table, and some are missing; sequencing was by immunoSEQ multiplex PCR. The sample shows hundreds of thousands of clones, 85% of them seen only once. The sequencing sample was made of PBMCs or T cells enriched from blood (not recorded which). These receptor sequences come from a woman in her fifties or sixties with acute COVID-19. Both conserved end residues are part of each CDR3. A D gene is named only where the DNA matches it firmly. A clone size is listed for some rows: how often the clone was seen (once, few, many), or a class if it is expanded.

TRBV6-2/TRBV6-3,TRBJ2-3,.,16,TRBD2,TGTGCCAGCAGTTACCGGAGCGGGGAGCGCACAGATACGCAGTATTTT,CASSYRSGERTDTQYF
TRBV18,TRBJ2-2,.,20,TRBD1,TGTGCCAGCTCACCACCGGCAGGACAGGGGAGGGGGCCGAACACCGGGGAGCTGTTTTTT,CASSPPAGQGRGPNTGELFF
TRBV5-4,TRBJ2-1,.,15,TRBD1,TGTGCCAGCAGCCCAAGGGACAGGGGACACAATGAGCAGTTCTTC,CASSPRDRGHNEQFF
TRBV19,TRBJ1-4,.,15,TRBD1,TGTGCCAGTAAAAGGGAGACAGGGGCTAATGAAAAACTGTTTTTT,CASKRETGANEKLFF
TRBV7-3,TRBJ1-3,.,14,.,TGTGCCAGCAGCTTACAGGGTTTTGGAAACACCATATATTTT,CASSLQGFGNTIYF
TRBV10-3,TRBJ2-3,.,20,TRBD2,TGTGCCATCAGTGACCCGGGACTAGCGGGCCCGGGCGCAAGCACAGATACGCAGTATTTT,CAISDPGLAGPGASTDTQYF
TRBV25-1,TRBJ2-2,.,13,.,TGTGCCAGCAGGGGGCTACTTCCCGGGGAGCTGTTTTTT,CASRGLLPGELFF
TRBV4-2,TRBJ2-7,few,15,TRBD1,TGTGCCAGCAGCCATACAGGGGGCGGCTCCTACGAGCAGTACTTC,CASSHTGGGSYEQYF
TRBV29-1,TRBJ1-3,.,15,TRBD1,TGCAGCGTTGAAGACGGACAGGGGCTGAGAAACACCATATATTTT,CSVEDGQGLRNTIYF
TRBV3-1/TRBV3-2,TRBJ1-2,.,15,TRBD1,TGTGCCAGCAGCCTCACGGACAGGACTAACTATGGCTACACCTTC,CASSLTDRTNYGYTF
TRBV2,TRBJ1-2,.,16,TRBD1,TGTGCCAGCAGTAAAAACACCGGGACAGGGACCACCTTTTACACCTTC,CASSKNTGTGTTFYTF
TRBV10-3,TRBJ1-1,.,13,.,TGTGCCATCAGTGTTCCAGGGAACACTGAAGCTTTCTTT,CAISVPGNTEAFF
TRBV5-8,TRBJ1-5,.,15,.,TGTGCCAGCAGCTCCCCCGGACTACCAAGGGAGCCCCAGCATTTT,CASSSPGLPREPQHF
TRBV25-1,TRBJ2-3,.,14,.,TGTGCCAGCAGTGAAGGGACTTTCTCAGATACGCAGTATTTT,CASSEGTFSDTQYF
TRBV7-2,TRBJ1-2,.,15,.,TGTGCCAGCAGCTTACATGGGGGCCCTAACTATGGCTACACCTTC,CASSLHGGPNYGYTF
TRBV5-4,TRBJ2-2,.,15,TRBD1,TGTGCCAGCAGCCCACAGGGGAGGAACACCGGGGAGCTGTTTTTT,CASSPQGRNTGELFF
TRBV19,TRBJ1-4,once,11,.,TGTGCCACCGGGGGGGAGGGGAAACTGTTTTTT,CATGGEGKLFF
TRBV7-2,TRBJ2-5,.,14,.,TGTGCCAGCAATTACCAGGGGTCTCAAGAGACCCAGTACTTC,CASNYQGSQETQYF
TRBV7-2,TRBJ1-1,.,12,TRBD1,TGTGCCAGCAGCCCATGGGGACAGAGCCTATTATTT,CASSPWGQSLLF
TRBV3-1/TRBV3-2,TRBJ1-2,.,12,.,TGTGCCAGCAGCCAAGACCGGGTCAAGTACACCTTC,CASSQDRVKYTF
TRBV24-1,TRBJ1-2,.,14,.,TGTGCCACCAGTGAAAAGAAGATAGCCTATGGCTACACCTTC,CATSEKKIAYGYTF
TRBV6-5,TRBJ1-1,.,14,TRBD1,TGTGCCAGTCGGACAGGAGACATGAACACTGAAGCTTTCTTT,CASRTGDMNTEAFF
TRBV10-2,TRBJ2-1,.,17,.,TGCGCCAGCAGTGAGTCGCTAGTTCTAATCTCCTACAATGAGCAGTTCTTC,CASSESLVLISYNEQFF
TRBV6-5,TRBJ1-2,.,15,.,TGTGCCAGCATCACGCGGAGGGGCCTAGGGTATGGCTACACCTTC,CASITRRGLGYGYTF
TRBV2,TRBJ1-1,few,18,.,TGTGCCAGCAGTGAAGGATCGGGTAGCGGTGGTAGGCACACTGAAGCTTTCTTT,CASSEGSGSGGRHTEAFF
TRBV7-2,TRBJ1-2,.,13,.,TGTGCCAGCAGCGTTCCTATTAACGATGGCTACACCTTC,CASSVPINDGYTF
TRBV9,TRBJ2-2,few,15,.,TGTGCCAGCAGTACAAATCAGGGATACACCGGGGAGCTGTTTTTT,CASSTNQGYTGELFF
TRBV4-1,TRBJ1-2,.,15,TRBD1,TGCGCCAGCAGCCAAGTGACAGGGGGCATAGAAGGCTACACCTTC,CASSQVTGGIEGYTF
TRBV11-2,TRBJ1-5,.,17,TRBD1,TGTGCCAGCAGCTTAGCCCCAGGGGGAATAGGCAATCAGCCCCAGCATTTT,CASSLAPGGIGNQPQHF
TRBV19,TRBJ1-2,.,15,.,TGTGCCAGTATGGCCGGGGGAGGGAACGTCTATGGCTACACCTTC,CASMAGGGNVYGYTF
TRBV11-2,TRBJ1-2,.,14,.,TGTGCCAGCAGCTCCACGGGGTATTCCTATGGCTACACCTTC,CASSSTGYSYGYTF